The table lists the clone carrying this TCR beta chain with a few counts. The record originates from a study of blood T cell repertoires in COVID-19. Background on the study: Samples came from the United States, Italy and Spain, spanning acute and convalescent COVID-19.

This table comes from immunoSEQ multiplex PCR, and its TCRdb copy is limited to in-frame clones, with some not included. Of under 250,000 clones detected, about 84% appear once; the ten largest clones hold 12%. The sample was peripheral blood. This clonotype originated in an elderly man with acute or convalescent COVID-19.

CDR3: CASQGISERGYTF. Written as DNA, the CDR3 is TGTGCCTCCCAGGGGATTTCTGAACGCGGCTACACCTTC. This chain connects TRBV2 to TRBJ1-2; possibly TRBD1 for D (6 bases). Between the trimmed V and J ends, which lost 11 bases and 8 bases, there was a span of 21 bases. Germline CDR1 reads SNHLY; CDR2 reads FYNNEI. This CDR3 comprises 13 residues. The whole variable domain, remainder taken from reference TRBV2 and TRBJ1-2, is EPEVTQTPSHQVTQMGQEVILRCVPISNHLYFYWYRQILGQKVEFLVSFYNNEISEKSEIFDDQFSVERPDGSNFTLKIRSTKLEDSAMYFCASQGISERGYTFGSGTRLTVV.